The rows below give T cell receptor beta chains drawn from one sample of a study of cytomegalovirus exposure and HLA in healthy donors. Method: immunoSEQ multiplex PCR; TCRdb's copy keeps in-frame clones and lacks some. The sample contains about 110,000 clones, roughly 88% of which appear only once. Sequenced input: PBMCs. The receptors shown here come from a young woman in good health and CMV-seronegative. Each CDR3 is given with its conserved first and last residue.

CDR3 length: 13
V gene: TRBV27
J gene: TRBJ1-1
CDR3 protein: CASSSTGDPEAFF

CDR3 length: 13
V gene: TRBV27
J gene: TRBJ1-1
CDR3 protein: CATYRGVNTEAFF

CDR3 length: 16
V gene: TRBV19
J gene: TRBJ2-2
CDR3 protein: CASSSGRFIDTGELFF

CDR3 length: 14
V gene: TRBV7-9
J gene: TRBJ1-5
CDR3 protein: CASSRGEGGQPQHF

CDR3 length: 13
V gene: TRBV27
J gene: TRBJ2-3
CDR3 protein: CASSQRGPDTQYF

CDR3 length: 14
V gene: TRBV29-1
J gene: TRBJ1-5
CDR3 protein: CSAWEGGHDQPQHF

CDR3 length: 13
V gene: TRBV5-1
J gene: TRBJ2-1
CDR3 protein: CASSLVLEGEQFF

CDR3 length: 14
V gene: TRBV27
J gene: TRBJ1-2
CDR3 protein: CASSERQGGYGYTF

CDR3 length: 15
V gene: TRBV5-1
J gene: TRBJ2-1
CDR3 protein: CASRGGAVSYNEQFF

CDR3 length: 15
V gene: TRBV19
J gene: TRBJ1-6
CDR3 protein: CASSIGTPGNSPLHF

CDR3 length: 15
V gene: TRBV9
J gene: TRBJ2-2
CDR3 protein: CASSVVGTDTGELFF

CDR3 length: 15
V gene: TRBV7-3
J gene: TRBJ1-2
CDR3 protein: CASSPSIQGLDGYTF

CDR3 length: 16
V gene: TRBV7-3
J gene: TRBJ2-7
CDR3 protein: CASSLNRRGPSYEQYF

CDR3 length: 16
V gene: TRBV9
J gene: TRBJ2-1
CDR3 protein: CASSVGGTGQGNEQFF

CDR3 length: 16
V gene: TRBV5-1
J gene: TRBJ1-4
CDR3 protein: CASSLDGQGLNEKLFF

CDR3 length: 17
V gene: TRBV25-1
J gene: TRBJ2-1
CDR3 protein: CASSEYELGQGTGEQFF

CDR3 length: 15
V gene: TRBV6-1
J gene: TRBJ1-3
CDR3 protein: CASSEFGQGVQTIYF

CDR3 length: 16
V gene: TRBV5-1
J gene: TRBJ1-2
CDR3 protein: CASSWPSTGAMDGYTF

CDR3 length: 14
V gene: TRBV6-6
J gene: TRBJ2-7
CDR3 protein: CASSYMGGKAEQYF

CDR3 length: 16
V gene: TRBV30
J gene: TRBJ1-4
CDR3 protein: CAWSLETGQGNEKLFF

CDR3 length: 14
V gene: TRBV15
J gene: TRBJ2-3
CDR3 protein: CAVRGGDYTDTQYF

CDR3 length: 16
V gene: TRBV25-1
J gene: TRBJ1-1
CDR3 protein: CASSPRDRVLDTEAFF

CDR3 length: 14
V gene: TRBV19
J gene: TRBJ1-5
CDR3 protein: CASLRLNSNQPQHF

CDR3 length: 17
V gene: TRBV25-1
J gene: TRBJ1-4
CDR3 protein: CASSEYLVQGLEEKLFF

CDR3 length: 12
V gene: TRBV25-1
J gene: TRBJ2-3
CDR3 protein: CASSELADTQYF

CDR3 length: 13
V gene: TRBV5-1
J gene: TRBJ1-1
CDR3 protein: CASSLVAGTEAFF

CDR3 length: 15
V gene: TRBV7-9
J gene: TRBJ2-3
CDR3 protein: CASSFLSAGTDTQYF

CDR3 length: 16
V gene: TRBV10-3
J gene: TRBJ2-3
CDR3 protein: CAISESVELSADTQYF

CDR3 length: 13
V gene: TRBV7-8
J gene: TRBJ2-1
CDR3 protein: CASSLVSQGEQFF

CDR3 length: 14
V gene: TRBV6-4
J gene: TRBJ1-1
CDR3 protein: CASSATGSNTEAFF

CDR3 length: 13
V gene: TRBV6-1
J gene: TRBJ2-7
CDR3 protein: CASIGQVHYEQYF

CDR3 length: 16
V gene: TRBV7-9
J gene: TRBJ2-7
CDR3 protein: CASSLRGTSGKEEQYF

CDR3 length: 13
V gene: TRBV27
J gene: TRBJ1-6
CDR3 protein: CASSLSTYTPLHF

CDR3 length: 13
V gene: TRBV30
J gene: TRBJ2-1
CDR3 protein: CAWSVLLAVEQFF

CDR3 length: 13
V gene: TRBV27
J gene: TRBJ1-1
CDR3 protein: CASSSKGGTEAFF

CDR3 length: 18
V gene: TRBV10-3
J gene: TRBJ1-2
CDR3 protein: CAINNPGTVDTTNYGYTF

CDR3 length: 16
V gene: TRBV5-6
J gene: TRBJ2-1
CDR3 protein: CASSLPGLAGGNEQFF

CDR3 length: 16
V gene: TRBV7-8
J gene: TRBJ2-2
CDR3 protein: CASNSHWGGNTGELFF

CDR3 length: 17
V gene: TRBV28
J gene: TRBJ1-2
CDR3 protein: CATLLTLQGAALYGYTF

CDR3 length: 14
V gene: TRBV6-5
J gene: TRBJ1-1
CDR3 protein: CASSKEGAGTEAFF

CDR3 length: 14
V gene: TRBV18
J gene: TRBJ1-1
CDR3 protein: CASSRQSRDTEAFF

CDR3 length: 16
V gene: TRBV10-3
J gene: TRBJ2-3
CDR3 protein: CAISEKNRGSTDTQYF

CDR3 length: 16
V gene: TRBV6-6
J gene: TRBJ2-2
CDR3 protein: CASSYLQAPRTGELFF

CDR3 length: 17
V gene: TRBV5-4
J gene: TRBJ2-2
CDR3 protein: CASSFPTRGGGTGELFF

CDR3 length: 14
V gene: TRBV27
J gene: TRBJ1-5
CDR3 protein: CASSLRVGNQPQHF

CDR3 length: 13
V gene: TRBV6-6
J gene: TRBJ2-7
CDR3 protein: CASSYSGSYEQYF

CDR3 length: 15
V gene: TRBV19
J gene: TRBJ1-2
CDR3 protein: CASSIPTGRGDGYTF

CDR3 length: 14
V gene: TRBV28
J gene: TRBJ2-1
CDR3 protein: CASSLVALYNEQFF

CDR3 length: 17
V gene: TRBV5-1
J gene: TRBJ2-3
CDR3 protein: CASSLLAGTGGADTQYF

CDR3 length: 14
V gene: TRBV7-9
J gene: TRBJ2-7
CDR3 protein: CASSVQGALDEQYF

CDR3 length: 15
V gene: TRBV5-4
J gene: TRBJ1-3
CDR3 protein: CASSSGGSRGNTIYF

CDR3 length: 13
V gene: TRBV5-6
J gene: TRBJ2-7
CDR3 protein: CASSSVRLVQQYF

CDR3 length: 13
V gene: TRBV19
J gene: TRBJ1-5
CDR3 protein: CASSIGSRTGEHF

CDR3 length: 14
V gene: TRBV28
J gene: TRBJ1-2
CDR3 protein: CASSLGQGARGYTF